These T cell receptor beta chains were read from a single sample in a study of regulatory T cells in long-lasting Graves disease. MiXCR was run by TCRdb on the multiplex PCR reads, yielding one entry per CDR3 protein. The profile covers roughly 500,000 distinct CDR3 sequences, with 13% appearing a single time and roughly 9.7% taken by the ten largest. This sample also belongs to another study, concerning T cells in Graves' hyperthyroidism and ophthalmopathy.

The sequenced sample was peripheral blood mononuclear cells (PBMCs), obtained at new diagnosis, from a patient treated with antithyroid drugs. These receptors all come from a man under 40 with Graves disease. Each CDR3 is given with its conserved first and last residue. Each record gives: J gene, clone size, D gene, V gene, CDR3 protein, CDR3 DNA. D genes are given only for firm matches. Clone size is shown for a subset of rows, as once, few, many or a class of expanded clone.

TRBJ2-4	-	-	TRBV19	CASSIGDPAKNIQYF	TGTGCCAGTAGTATAGGAGATCCAGCCAAAAACATTCAGTACTTC
TRBJ2-1	many	TRBD2	TRBV28	CASIPGTSGPNEQFF	TGTGCCAGCATCCCCGGGACTAGCGGTCCAAATGAGCAGTTCTTC
TRBJ1-1	-	TRBD1	TRBV4-1	CASSRKIQGDTEAFF	TGCGCCAGCAGCCGGAAAATACAGGGGGACACTGAAGCTTTCTTT
TRBJ2-7	many	-	TRBV6-2/TRBV6-3	CASSYSGRQGNEQYF	TGTGCCAGCAGTTACTCAGGGAGACAAGGCAACGAGCAGTACTTC
TRBJ2-1	few	-	TRBV18	CASSPPMDNEQFF	TGTGCCAGCTCACCACCGATGGACAATGAGCAGTTCTTC
TRBJ2-7	few	-	TRBV27	CASSSSPGPTPYEQYF	TGTGCCAGCAGTTCGTCACCGGGACCAACGCCTTACGAGCAGTACTTC
TRBJ1-2	few	-	TRBV20-1	CSARVVQHGNGGYTF	TGCAGTGCTAGAGTCGTCCAACACGGTAATGGTGGCTACACCTTC
TRBJ2-1	many	-	TRBV29-1	CSVAASSYNEQFF	TGCAGCGTTGCCGCGAGCTCCTACAATGAGCAGTTCTTC
TRBJ2-5	many	-	TRBV28	CASSPPVERTQYF	TGTGCCAGCAGTCCCCCTGTAGAGCGGACCCAGTACTTC
TRBJ2-3	many	-	TRBV7-2	CASSYLASTDTQYF	TGTGCCAGCAGCTACCTTGCCAGCACAGATACGCAGTATTTT
TRBJ2-3	many	TRBD2	TRBV20-1	CSLSRGLAGSTDTQYF	TGCAGCCTCTCAAGAGGACTAGCGGGGAGCACAGATACGCAGTATTTT
TRBJ1-2	many	-	TRBV20-1	CSASYPLYTF	TGCAGTGCTTCGTACCCCCTCTACACCTTC
TRBJ1-4	few	-	TRBV11-2	CASLRGGSEKLFF	TGTGCCAGCCTCCGGGGAGGTAGTGAAAAACTGTTTTTT
TRBJ2-2	many	TRBD2	TRBV10-3	CAISELAGYNTGELFF	TGTGCCATCAGTGAGCTAGCGGGGTACAACACCGGGGAGCTGTTTTTT
TRBJ2-4	medium-sized	TRBD1	TRBV20-1	CSANPTGEVKNIQYF	TGCAGTGCTAACCCGACAGGGGAGGTCAAAAACATTCAGTACTTC
TRBJ2-1	many	TRBD1	TRBV6-1	CASSGRDRGYNEQFF	TGTGCCAGCAGTGGCCGGGACAGGGGCTACAATGAGCAGTTCTTC
TRBJ2-3	many	TRBD1	TRBV10-3	CASEPGTGTDTQYF	TGTGCCAGCGAACCCGGGACAGGCACAGATACGCAGTATTTT
TRBJ1-1	many	TRBD1	TRBV7-3	CASSPTGGASEAFF	TGTGCCAGCAGTCCTACAGGGGGCGCATCTGAAGCTTTCTTT
TRBJ2-3	-	-	TRBV20-1	CSAREGVGSTDTQYF	TGCAGTGCTAGAGAGGGTGTGGGGAGCACAGATACGCAGTATTTT
TRBJ1-2	many	-	TRBV12-3/TRBV12-4	CASAGDRYYGYTF	TGTGCCAGTGCGGGGGATAGATACTATGGCTACACCTTC